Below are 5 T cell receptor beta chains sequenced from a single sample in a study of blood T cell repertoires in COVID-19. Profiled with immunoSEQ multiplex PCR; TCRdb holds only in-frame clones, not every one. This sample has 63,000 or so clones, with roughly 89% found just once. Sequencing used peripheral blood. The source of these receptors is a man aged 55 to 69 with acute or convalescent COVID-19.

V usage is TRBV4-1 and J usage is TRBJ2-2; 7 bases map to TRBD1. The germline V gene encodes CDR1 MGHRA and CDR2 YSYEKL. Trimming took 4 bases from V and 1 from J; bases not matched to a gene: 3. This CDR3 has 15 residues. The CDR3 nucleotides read TGCGCCAGCAGCCCTAGGACAGGGAACACCGGGGAGCTGTTTTTT. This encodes CASSPRTGNTGELFF.

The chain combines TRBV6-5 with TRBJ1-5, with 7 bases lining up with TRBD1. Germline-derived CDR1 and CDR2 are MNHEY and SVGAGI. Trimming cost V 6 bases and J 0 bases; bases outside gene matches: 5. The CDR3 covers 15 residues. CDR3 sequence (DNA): TGTGCCAGCAGCAAAGGACAGGTTAGCAATCAGCCCCAGCATTTT. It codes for CASSKGQVSNQPQHF.

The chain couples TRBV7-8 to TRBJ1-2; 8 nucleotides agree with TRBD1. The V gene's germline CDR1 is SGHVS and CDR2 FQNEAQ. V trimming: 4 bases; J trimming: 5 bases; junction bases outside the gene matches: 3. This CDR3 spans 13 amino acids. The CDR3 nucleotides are TGTGCCAGCAGCTCAGGGGGCGCATATGGCTACACCTTC. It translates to CASSSGGAYGYTF.

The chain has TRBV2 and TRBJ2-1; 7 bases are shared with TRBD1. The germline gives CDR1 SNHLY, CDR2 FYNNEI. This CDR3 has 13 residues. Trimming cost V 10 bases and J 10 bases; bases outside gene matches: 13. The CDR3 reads CATTGTAPLEQFF. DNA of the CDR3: TGTGCCACCACCGGGACAGCCCCTCTGGAGCAGTTCTTC.

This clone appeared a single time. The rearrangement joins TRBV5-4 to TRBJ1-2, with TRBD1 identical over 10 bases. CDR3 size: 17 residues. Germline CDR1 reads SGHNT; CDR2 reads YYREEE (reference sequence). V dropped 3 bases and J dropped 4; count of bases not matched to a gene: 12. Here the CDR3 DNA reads TGTGCCAGCAGCTCCGGGACAGGGGCACCTACGGCCTATGGCTACACCTTC. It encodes CASSSGTGAPTAYGYTF.